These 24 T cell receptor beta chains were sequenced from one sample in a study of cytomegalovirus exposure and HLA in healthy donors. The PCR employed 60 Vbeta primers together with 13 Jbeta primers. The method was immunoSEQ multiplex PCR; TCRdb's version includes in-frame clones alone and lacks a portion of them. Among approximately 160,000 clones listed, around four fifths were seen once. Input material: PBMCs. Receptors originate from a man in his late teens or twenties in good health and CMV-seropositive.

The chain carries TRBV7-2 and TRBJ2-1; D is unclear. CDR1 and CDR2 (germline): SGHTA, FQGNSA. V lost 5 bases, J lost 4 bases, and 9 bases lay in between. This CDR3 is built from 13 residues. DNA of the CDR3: TGTGCCAGCAGCCGAACAGTATACAATGAGCAGTTCTTC. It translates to CASSRTVYNEQFF. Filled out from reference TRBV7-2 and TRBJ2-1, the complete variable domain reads GAGVSQSPSNKVTEKGKDVELRCDPISGHTALYWYRQSLGQGLEFLIYFQGNSAPDKSGLPSDRFSAERTGGSVSTLTIQRTQQEDSAVYLCASSRTVYNEQFFGPGTRLTVL.

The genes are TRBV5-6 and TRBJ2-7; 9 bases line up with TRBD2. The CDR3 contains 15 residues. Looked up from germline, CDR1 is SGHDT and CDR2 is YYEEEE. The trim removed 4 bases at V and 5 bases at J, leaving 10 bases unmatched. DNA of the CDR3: TGTGCCAGCAGCCGGGTGGCGGGAGGGCTCAACGAGCAGTACTTC. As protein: CASSRVAGGLNEQYF. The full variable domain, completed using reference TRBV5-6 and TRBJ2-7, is DAGVTQSPTHLIKTRGQQVTLRCSPKSGHDTVSWYQQALGQGPQFIFQYYEEEERQRGNFPDRFSGHQFPNYSSELNVNALLLGDSALYLCASSRVAGGLNEQYFGPGTRLTVT.

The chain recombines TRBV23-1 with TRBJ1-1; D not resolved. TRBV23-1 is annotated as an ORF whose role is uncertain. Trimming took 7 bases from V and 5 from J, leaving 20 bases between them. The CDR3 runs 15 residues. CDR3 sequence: CASTRGGRRRTEAFF. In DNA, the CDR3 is TGCGCCAGCACCCGAGGCGGACGGCGGAGGACTGAAGCTTTCTTT.

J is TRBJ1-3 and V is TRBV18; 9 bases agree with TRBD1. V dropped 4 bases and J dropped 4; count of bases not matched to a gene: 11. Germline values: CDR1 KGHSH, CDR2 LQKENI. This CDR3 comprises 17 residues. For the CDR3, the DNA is TGTGCCAGCTCACGAGACATACCGGGACAGGGAGGAAACACCATATATTTT. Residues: CASSRDIPGQGGNTIYF.

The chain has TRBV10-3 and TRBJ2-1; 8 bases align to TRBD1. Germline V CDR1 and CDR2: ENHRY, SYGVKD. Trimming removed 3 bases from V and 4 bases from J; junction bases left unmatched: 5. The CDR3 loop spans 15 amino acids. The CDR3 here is CAISDGTGTYNEQFF. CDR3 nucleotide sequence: TGTGCCATCAGTGATGGGACAGGTACATACAATGAGCAGTTCTTC.

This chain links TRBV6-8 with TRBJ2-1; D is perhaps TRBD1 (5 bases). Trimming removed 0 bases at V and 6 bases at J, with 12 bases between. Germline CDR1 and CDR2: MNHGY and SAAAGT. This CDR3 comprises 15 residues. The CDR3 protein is CASSYSHRFGNEQFF. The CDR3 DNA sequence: TGTGCCAGCAGTTACTCCCACAGGTTTGGCAATGAGCAGTTCTTC.

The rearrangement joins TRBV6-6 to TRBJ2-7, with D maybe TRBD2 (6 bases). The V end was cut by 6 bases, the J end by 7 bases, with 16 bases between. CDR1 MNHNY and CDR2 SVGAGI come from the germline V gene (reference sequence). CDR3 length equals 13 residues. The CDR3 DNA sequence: TGTGCCAGCAGCCGCCGGGGGTCGAGTGAGCAGTACTTC. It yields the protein CASSRRGSSEQYF.

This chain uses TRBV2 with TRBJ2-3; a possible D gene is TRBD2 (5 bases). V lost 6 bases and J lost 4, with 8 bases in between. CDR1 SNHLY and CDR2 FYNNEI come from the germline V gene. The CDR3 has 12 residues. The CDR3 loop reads CASRKEADTQYF. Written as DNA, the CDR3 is TGTGCCAGCAGGAAGGAGGCAGATACGCAGTATTTT.

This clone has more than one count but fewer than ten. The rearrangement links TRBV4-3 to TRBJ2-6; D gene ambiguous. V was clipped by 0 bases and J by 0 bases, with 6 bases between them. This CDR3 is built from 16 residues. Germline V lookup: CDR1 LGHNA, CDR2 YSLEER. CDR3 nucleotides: TGCGCCAGCAGCCAAGACAGTTTCTCTGGGGCCAACGTCCTGACTTTC. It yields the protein CASSQDSFSGANVLTF.

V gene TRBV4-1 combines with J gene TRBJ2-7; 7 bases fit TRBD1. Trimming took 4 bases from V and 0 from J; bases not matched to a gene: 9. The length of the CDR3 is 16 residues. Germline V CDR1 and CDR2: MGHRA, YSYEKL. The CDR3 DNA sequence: TGCGCCAGCAGCCCCTATAGACAGGGAAGCTCCTACGAGCAGTACTTC. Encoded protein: CASSPYRQGSSYEQYF.

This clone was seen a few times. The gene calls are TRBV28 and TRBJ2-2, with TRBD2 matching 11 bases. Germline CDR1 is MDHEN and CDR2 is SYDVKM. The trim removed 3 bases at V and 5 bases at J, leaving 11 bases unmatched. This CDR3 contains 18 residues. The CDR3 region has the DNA TGTGCCAGCAGTTTGGCGGAAACTAGCGGGAGATGGACCGGGGAGCTGTTTTTT. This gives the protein CASSLAETSGRWTGELFF.

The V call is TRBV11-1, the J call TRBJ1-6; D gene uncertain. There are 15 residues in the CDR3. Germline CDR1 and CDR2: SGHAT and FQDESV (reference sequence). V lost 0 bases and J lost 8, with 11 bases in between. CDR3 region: CASSLAAGVDSPLHF. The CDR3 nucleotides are TGTGCCAGCAGCTTAGCAGCCGGGGTGGATTCACCCCTCCACTTT. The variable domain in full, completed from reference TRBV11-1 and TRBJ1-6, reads EAEVAQSPRYKITEKSQAVAFWCDPISGHATLYWYRQILGQGPELLVQFQDESVVDDSQLPKDRFSAERLKGVDSTLKIQPAELGDSAMYLCASSLAAGVDSPLHFGNGTRLTVT.

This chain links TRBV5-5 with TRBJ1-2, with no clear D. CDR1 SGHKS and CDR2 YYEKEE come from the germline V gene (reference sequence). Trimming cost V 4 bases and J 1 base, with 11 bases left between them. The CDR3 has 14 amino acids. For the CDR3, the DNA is TGTGCCAGCAGCCTGGACGGACTTAACTATGGCTACACCTTC. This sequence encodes CASSLDGLNYGYTF. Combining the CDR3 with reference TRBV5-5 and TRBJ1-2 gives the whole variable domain DAGVTQSPTHLIKTRGQQVTLRCSPISGHKSVSWYQQVLGQGPQFIFQYYEKEERGRGNFPDRFSARQFPNYSSELNVNALLLGDSALYLCASSLDGLNYGYTFGSGTRLTVV.

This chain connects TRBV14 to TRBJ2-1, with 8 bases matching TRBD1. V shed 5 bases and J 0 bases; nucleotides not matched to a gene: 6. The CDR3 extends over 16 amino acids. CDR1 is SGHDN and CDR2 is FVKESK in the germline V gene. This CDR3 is CASSDTGTGSYNEQFF. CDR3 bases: TGTGCCAGCAGCGACACGGGGACAGGCTCCTACAATGAGCAGTTCTTC. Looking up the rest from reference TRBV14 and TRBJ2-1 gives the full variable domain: EAGVTQFPSHSVIEKGQTVTLRCDPISGHDNLYWYRRVMGKEIKFLLHFVKESKQDESGMPNNRFLAERTGGTYSTLKVQPAELEDSGVYFCASSDTGTGSYNEQFFGPGTRLTVL.

The chain's CDR3 is CASSSFGAGEQFF. CDR3 bases: TGTGCCAGCAGTTCGTTTGGGGCAGGTGAGCAGTTCTTC. This chain links TRBV6-5 with TRBJ2-1, with D possibly TRBD1 on 5 matching bases. Trimming removed 4 bases from V and 9 bases from J, with 13 bases in between. The CDR3 runs to 13 residues. Germline-derived CDR1 and CDR2 are MNHEY and SVGAGI.

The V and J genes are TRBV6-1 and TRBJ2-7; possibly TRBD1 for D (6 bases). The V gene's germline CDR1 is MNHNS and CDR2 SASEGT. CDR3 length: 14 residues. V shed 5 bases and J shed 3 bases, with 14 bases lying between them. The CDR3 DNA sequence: TGTGCCAGCAGTTCCCGACAGGTTATCTACGAGCAGTACTTC. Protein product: CASSSRQVIYEQYF.

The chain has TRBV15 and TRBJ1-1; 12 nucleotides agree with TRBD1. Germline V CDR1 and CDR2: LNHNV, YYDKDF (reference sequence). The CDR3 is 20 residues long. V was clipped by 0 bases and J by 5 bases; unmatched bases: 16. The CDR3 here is CATSRDRRRDRGRKMTEAFF. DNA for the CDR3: TGTGCCACCAGCAGAGATCGCCGCCGGGACAGGGGGCGGAAAATGACTGAAGCTTTCTTT.

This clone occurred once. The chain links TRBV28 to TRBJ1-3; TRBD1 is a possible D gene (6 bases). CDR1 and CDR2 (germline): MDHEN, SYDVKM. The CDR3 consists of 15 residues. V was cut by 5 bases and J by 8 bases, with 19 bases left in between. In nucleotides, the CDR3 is TGTGCCAGCAGTCTTCGGACAGCCTCCTGGGACACCATATATTTT. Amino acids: CASSLRTASWDTIYF.

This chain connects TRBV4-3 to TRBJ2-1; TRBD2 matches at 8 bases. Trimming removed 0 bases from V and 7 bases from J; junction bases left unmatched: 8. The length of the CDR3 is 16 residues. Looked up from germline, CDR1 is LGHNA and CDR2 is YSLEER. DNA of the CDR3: TGCGCCAGCAGCCAAGATCTGCTAGCGGGTGGGAATGAGCAGTTCTTC. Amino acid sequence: CASSQDLLAGGNEQFF.

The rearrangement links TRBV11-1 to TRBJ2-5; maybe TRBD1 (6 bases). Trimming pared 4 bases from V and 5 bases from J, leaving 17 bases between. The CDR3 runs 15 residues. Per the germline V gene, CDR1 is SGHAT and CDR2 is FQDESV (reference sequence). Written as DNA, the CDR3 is TGTGCCAGCAGCTCCAAGACTGGACAGATGGAGACCCAGTACTTC. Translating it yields CASSSKTGQMETQYF.

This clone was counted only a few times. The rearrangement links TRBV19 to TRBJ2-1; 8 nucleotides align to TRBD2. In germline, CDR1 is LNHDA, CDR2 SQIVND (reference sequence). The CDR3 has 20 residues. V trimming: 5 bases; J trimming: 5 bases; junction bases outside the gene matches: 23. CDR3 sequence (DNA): TGTGCCAGTAGTTCACGATCCGGGACTAGTGGGGGGGCAAGAAACAATGAGCAGTTCTTC. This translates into CASSSRSGTSGGARNNEQFF.

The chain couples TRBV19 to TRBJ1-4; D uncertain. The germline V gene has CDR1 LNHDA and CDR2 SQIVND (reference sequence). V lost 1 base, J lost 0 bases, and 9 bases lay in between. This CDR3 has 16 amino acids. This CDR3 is CASSIVIPPTNEKLFF. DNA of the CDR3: TGTGCCAGTAGTATAGTCATTCCCCCAACTAATGAAAAACTGTTTTTT.

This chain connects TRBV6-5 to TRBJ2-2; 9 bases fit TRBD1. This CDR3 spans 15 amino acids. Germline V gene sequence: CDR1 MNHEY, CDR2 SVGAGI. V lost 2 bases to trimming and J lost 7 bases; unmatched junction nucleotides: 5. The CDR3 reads CASSYTGGEGGELFF. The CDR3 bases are TGTGCCAGCAGTTACACAGGGGGCGAAGGCGGGGAGCTGTTTTTT.

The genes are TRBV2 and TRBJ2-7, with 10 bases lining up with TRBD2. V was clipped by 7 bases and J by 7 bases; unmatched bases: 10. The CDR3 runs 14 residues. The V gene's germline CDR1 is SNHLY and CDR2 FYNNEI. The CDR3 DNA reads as TGTGCCAGCAAGTCTAGCGGGGGCCTAATTGAGCAGTACTTC. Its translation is CASKSSGGLIEQYF.